These 21 T cell receptor beta chains were all obtained from the same sample, sequenced in a study of CD8 T cells in ankylosing spondylitis. These receptors have no identified antigens. General study points: Within ankylosing spondylitis blood, a TCR beta motif made up of eight highly homologous variants appeared to be characteristic.

TCRdb re-called the 5' RACE reads with MiXCR, one entry per CDR3 protein. The sample lists approximately 440,000 distinct CDR3 sequences, about a sixth seen once, with approximately 0.93% in the top ten. Sequencing input: blood, either unsorted or a sorted T cell fraction (not recorded which). These receptors all stem from a male donor with ankylosing spondylitis.

This clonotype has only a few counts. CDR3 loop: CASSLAVGEQYF. As DNA, the CDR3 is TGTGCCAGCAGCTTAGCGGTAGGCGAGCAGTACTTC. The chain carries TRBV7-2 and TRBJ2-7; no definite D call. Per the germline V gene, CDR1 is SGHTA and CDR2 is FQGNSA. The V end lost 0 bases, the J end lost 6 bases, and 6 bases lay between the germline ends. CDR3 length equals 12 residues.

The J gene is TRBJ1-1, the V gene TRBV5-4, with a tentative D call TRBD1 (5 bases). The V end lost 0 bases, the J end lost 7 bases, and 10 bases lay between the germline ends. This CDR3 is 13 amino acids long. CDR1 SGHNT and CDR2 YYREEE come from the germline V gene (reference sequence). CDR3 sequence: CASSLGGTVEAFF. For the CDR3, the DNA is TGTGCCAGCAGCTTGGGGGGGACCGTTGAAGCTTTCTTT.

This clonotype occurred many times. The V and J genes are TRBV5-1 and TRBJ1-2, with D uncertain. This CDR3 comprises 14 residues. Germline V gene sequence: CDR1 SGHRS, CDR2 YFSETQ. With 0 bases removed from V and 2 bases from J, the gap between germline ends came to 8 bases. The CDR3 sequence: CASSLGTGNYGYTF. CDR3 DNA: TGCGCCAGCAGCTTGGGGACGGGGAACTATGGCTACACCTTC.

This chain joins TRBV7-9 and TRBJ1-2; D is ambiguous. The V end lost 2 bases, the J end lost 2 bases, and 12 bases lay between the germline ends. Germline CDR1 and CDR2: SEHNR and FQNEAQ (reference sequence). This CDR3 comprises 15 residues. CDR3 DNA: TGTGCCAGCAGCTTACCCCTAGCGTACAACTATGGCTACACCTTC. Protein product: CASSLPLAYNYGYTF.

This clonotype occurred a few times. The rearrangement links TRBV6-1 to TRBJ2-1, with TRBD1 matching over 8 bases. The CDR3 runs 13 residues. The junction had 10 bases not matched to a gene; V was cut back by 10 bases and J by 8 bases. Germline V CDR1 and CDR2: MNHNS, SASEGT. This chain's CDR3 is CATQRGQGDEQFF. CDR3 DNA sequence: TGTGCCACCCAGCGAGGACAGGGAGATGAGCAGTTCTTC.

This clonotype was found many times. CDR3 residues: CASSQEVGTSGTQETQYF. The CDR3 DNA reads as TGCGCCAGCAGCCAAGAGGTCGGGACTAGCGGGACACAAGAGACCCAGTACTTC. This chain joins TRBV4-1 and TRBJ2-5, with 13 bases lining up with TRBD2. Trimming at V came to 0 bases and at J to 2 bases, leaving 6 bases not matched to a gene. Per the germline V gene, CDR1 is MGHRA and CDR2 is YSYEKL. This CDR3 spans 18 amino acids.

The chain has TRBV29-1 and TRBJ2-3, with D possibly being TRBD2 (6 bases). The CDR3 spans 14 residues. Germline V gives CDR1 SQVTM, CDR2 ANQGSEA. The CDR3 here is CMISGAGSTDTQYF. The CDR3 coding sequence is TGCATGATCTCCGGGGCGGGGAGCACAGATACGCAGTATTTT.

Only a few counts were recorded for this clonotype. The chain carries TRBV11-3 and TRBJ2-2; TRBD1 matches 7 bases. This CDR3 region has 13 residues. CDR1 and CDR2 from the germline V gene are SGHNT and YENEEA. V shed 5 bases and J 10 bases; nucleotides not matched to a gene: 7. CDR3 region: CASSLSGTVELFF. The CDR3 coding sequence is TGTGCCAGCAGCCTATCCGGGACAGTGGAGCTGTTTTTT.

V usage is TRBV11-2 and J usage is TRBJ1-2; 8 bases are shared with TRBD1. There are 17 residues in the CDR3. The V segment lost 1 base and the J segment 8 bases; nucleotides outside the gene matches: 15. The germline gives CDR1 SGHAT, CDR2 FQNNGV. Here the CDR3 reads CASSLASQGAIRRGYTF. CDR3 in DNA: TGTGCCAGCAGCTTAGCTTCCCAGGGGGCAATTCGGCGCGGCTACACCTTC. The complete variable domain, with remaining parts taken from reference TRBV11-2 and TRBJ1-2, reads EAGVAQSPRYKIIEKRQSVAFWCNPISGHATLYWYQQILGQGPKLLIQFQNNGVVDDSQLPKDRFSAERLKGVDSTLKIQPAKLEDSAVYLCASSLASQGAIRRGYTFGSGTRLTVV.

This clonotype was seen at least ten times. The chain joins TRBV29-1 to TRBJ1-2; TRBD1 aligns across 7 bases. CDR3 length: 12 residues. CDR1 and CDR2 (germline): SQVTM, ANQGSEA. With 5 bases clipped from V and 1 base from J, the junction kept 1 base outside the gene matches. CDR3 region: CSVQGVNYGYTF. CDR3 nucleotide sequence: TGCAGCGTTCAGGGGGTTAACTATGGCTACACCTTC. Combining the CDR3 with reference TRBV29-1 and TRBJ1-2 gives the whole variable domain SAVISQKPSRDICQRGTSLTIQCQVDSQVTMMFWYRQQPGQSLTLIATANQGSEATYESGFVIDKFPISRPNLTFSTLTVSNMSPEDSSIYLCSVQGVNYGYTFGSGTRLTVV.

The chain employs TRBV6-5 and TRBJ1-2; perhaps TRBD1 as D (5 bases). CDR3 length: 16 amino acids. Trimming cost V 0 bases and J 0 bases, with 11 bases left between them. Germline CDR1 MNHEY, CDR2 SVGAGI. This chain's CDR3 is CASSYSGARTNYGYTF. In nucleotides, the CDR3 is TGTGCCAGCAGTTACTCTGGGGCGCGTACTAACTATGGCTACACCTTC.

The chain recombines TRBV20-1 with TRBJ2-5; 7 bases match TRBD2. V gave up 1 base and J gave up 2 bases; unmatched junction bases: 7. The germline V gene has CDR1 DFQATT and CDR2 SNEGSKA (reference sequence). There are 15 residues in the CDR3. The CDR3 region has the DNA TGCAGTGCTAGAGCGCCGGGACTACCTCAAGAGACCCAGTACTTC. Its protein product is CSARAPGLPQETQYF.

This clonotype has just a few counts. The chain joins TRBV5-1 to TRBJ2-1, with TRBD2 matching 9 bases. Germline V gene lookup returns CDR1 SGHRS and CDR2 YFSETQ. The CDR3 is 17 amino acids. Losses at the gene ends were 4 bases for V and 6 bases for J; bases not matched to a gene: 14. The CDR3 DNA is TGCGCCAGCAGCCGAAGGGGCCTAGCGGGGAATTTCAATGAGCAGTTCTTC. Its protein is CASSRRGLAGNFNEQFF.

The sample holds a few counts of this clonotype. The chain employs TRBV5-5 and TRBJ2-7; D remains ambiguous. In germline, CDR1 is SGHKS, CDR2 YYEKEE (reference sequence). V gave up 3 bases and J gave up 9 bases, with 16 bases separating them. This CDR3 is 13 amino acids long. The CDR3 coding sequence is TGTGCCAGCAGCTACCCCCTCCGCGATCGGCAGTACTTC. Amino acid sequence: CASSYPLRDRQYF.

This clonotype was counted many times. This sequence joins TRBV4-1 and TRBJ2-7; D possibly corresponds to TRBD2 (5 bases). This CDR3 region has 13 residues. V lost 3 bases, J lost 3 bases, and 9 bases lay in between. CDR1 MGHRA and CDR2 YSYEKL come from the germline V gene. The CDR3, as DNA: TGCGCCAGCAGCCAGATAACTAGCTACGAGCAGTACTTC. It is translated as CASSQITSYEQYF.

This clonotype was picked up a small number of times. The V gene is TRBV3-1, the J gene TRBJ1-1; no reliable D call. Trimming left V 4 bases short and J 5 bases short, with 11 bases between. This CDR3 is 13 amino acids long. Germline values: CDR1 LGHDT, CDR2 YNNKEL (reference sequence). Here the CDR3 DNA reads TGTGCCAGCAGCCCCGGGTTTCGAACTGAAGCTTTCTTT. Its translation: CASSPGFRTEAFF.

This clonotype showed up many times. This chain joins TRBV27 and TRBJ2-7; unclear D gene. This CDR3 has 12 residues. The V end was cut by 6 bases, the J end by 0 bases, with 6 bases between. CDR1 MNHEY and CDR2 SMNVEV come from the germline V gene (reference sequence). CDR3 DNA sequence: TGTGCCAGCAGGACGGGCTCCTACGAGCAGTACTTC. This codes for CASRTGSYEQYF.

In this sample, this clonotype turned up once. The J gene is TRBJ1-2, the V gene TRBV20-1, with D possibly being TRBD1 (6 bases). In germline, CDR1 is DFQATT, CDR2 SNEGSKA (reference sequence). Trimming cost V 0 bases and J 6 bases, with 11 bases left between them. The CDR3 covers 13 residues. CDR3 in amino acids: CSAREGPGDGYTF. The CDR3 nucleotides read TGCAGTGCTAGAGAAGGGCCAGGGGATGGCTACACCTTC.

This clonotype has at least ten counts. This sequence joins TRBV5-1 and TRBJ2-7; a weak D match, TRBD1 (5 bases). V was cut by 4 bases and J by 0 bases, with 14 bases left in between. CDR1 is SGHRS and CDR2 is YFSETQ in the germline V gene. The CDR3 runs to 15 residues. The CDR3 nucleotides read TGCGCCAGCAGCACTGGACATGAAATCTCCTACGAGCAGTACTTC. It is translated as CASSTGHEISYEQYF. The full variable domain, completed using reference TRBV5-1 and TRBJ2-7, is KAGVTQTPRYLIKTRGQQVTLSCSPISGHRSVSWYQQTPGQGLQFLFEYFSETQRNKGNFPGRFSGRQFSNSRSEMNVSTLELGDSALYLCASSTGHEISYEQYFGPGTRLTVT.

J is TRBJ2-5 and V is TRBV6-2 or TRBV6-3, with 7 bases lining up with TRBD2. CDR1 is MNHEY and CDR2 is SVGEGT in the germline V gene. This CDR3 is 15 amino acids long. Trimming at V came to 5 bases and at J to 6 bases, leaving 12 bases not matched to a gene. The CDR3 coding sequence is TGTGCCAGCAGTATGCGACCCGGGACTACTCAGACCCAGTACTTC. Protein sequence: CASSMRPGTTQTQYF.

To note about this clonotype: A read error may be the cause here, since a much bigger clone is one base away. V and J are TRBV12-3 or TRBV12-4 and TRBJ2-2, with TRBD2 as a possible D gene (6 bases). There are 13 residues in the CDR3. Here the CDR3 reads CASSEFATGGLFF. The CDR3 DNA sequence: TGTGCCAGCAGCGAATTCGCCACCGGGGGGCTGTTTTTT.